These 10 T cell receptor beta chains were sequenced from one sample in a study of blood T cell repertoires in COVID-19. The repertoire was sequenced with immunoSEQ multiplex PCR; TCRdb's copy has only in-frame clones and lacks some. The repertoire holds approximately 190,000 clones, with around 86% as singletons. Sample: peripheral blood. Source of these receptors: a woman aged 40 to 50 with acute or convalescent COVID-19.

The chain carries TRBV30 and TRBJ2-7; no clear D gene. The V end lost 3 bases, the J end lost 7 bases, and 19 bases lay between the germline ends. The CDR3 spans 14 residues. Germline CDR1 GTSNPN, CDR2 SVGIG (reference sequence). CDR3 DNA: TGTGCCTGGAGGTCGGGTAGGATACCTAGGGAGCAGTACTTC. Its translation: CAWRSGRIPREQYF.

V usage is TRBV7-9 and J usage is TRBJ2-1, with a weak D call TRBD2 (6 bases). V dropped 1 base and J dropped 6 bases, with 13 bases sitting between them. This CDR3 has 15 amino acids. In germline, CDR1 is SEHNR, CDR2 FQNEAQ (reference sequence). The CDR3 loop is CASSLVSGEGNEQFF. CDR3 in DNA: TGTGCCAGCAGCTTAGTGTCGGGAGAAGGCAATGAGCAGTTCTTC.

The J gene is TRBJ1-4, the V gene TRBV2, with a possible D match to TRBD1 (6 bases). This CDR3 region has 15 residues. Deletions cut 2 bases from V and 4 bases from J, with 11 bases between. Germline V gene lookup returns CDR1 SNHLY and CDR2 FYNNEI. The CDR3 loop reads CASSETGMDNEKLFF. For the CDR3, the DNA is TGTGCCAGCAGTGAAACAGGGATGGATAATGAAAAACTGTTTTTT.

The table lists this clone with a few counts. The chain recombines TRBV28 with TRBJ1-1, with a tentative D call TRBD1 (5 bases). From germline, CDR1 is MDHEN and CDR2 SYDVKM. The CDR3 has 15 amino acids. V lost 5 bases, J lost 1 base, and 14 bases lay in between. The CDR3 here is CASSPPDSTNTEAFF. The CDR3, as DNA: TGTGCCAGCAGTCCCCCCGACAGTACGAACACTGAAGCTTTCTTT.

The V gene is TRBV24-1, the J gene TRBJ2-1; 9 positions match TRBD1. This CDR3 spans 14 amino acids. From germline, CDR1 is KGHDR and CDR2 SFDVKD. Trimming took 6 bases from V and 8 from J; bases not matched to a gene: 7. The CDR3 nucleotides read TGTGCCACCAGTTCGGGACAGGGTTTGTATGAGCAGTTCTTC. Its protein is CATSSGQGLYEQFF.

The gene calls are TRBV9 and TRBJ2-6; 8 bases align to TRBD1. The V gene's germline CDR1 is SGDLS and CDR2 YYNGEE. The CDR3 spans 15 residues. Trimming took 2 bases from V and 2 from J; bases not matched to a gene: 0. The CDR3 region is CASSVTGAGANVLTF. CDR3 DNA: TGTGCCAGCAGCGTGACAGGGGCTGGGGCCAACGTCCTGACTTTC.

The chain combines TRBV5-1 with TRBJ1-2, with TRBD1 matching 7 bases. CDR3 size: 17 residues. CDR1 and CDR2 (germline): SGHRS, YFSETQ. Unmatched junction bases numbered 11, after V lost 0 bases and J lost 3 bases. The CDR3 protein is CASSLDPSGQSHYGYTF. The CDR3 bases are TGCGCCAGCAGCTTGGATCCCTCGGGACAGTCCCACTATGGCTACACCTTC.

The gene calls are TRBV27 and TRBJ1-4, with a possible D match to TRBD1 (5 bases). Germline CDR1 reads MNHEY; CDR2 reads SMNVEV (reference sequence). This CDR3 has 16 residues. The V and J ends lost 2 bases and 6 bases respectively, with 16 bases between them. Written as DNA, the CDR3 is TGTGCCAGCAGTTTACTAATGTACACGGGGGATGAAAAACTGTTTTTT. This gives the protein CASSLLMYTGDEKLFF.

V gene TRBV21-1 combines with J gene TRBJ1-1; the DNA was not used to check the table's D call, TRBD1. TRBV21-1 is reported as a pseudogene. The CDR3 spans 11 residues. CDR3 amino acids: CAKTGYTEAFF. The CDR3 DNA follows: TGTGCCAAGACAGGGTACACTGAAGCTTTCTTT.

This clone came up a few times. The V call is TRBV3-1 (or the pseudogene TRBV3-2), the J call TRBJ2-1; 7 bases map to TRBD1. The CDR3 runs 15 residues. CDR1 is LGHDT, CDR2 YNNKEL, per germline (reference sequence). V shed 3 bases and J 9 bases; nucleotides not matched to a gene: 11. The CDR3 DNA follows: TGTGCCAGCAGCCAGGATCGGGTCAGGGGGAGTGAGCAGTTCTTC. Amino acid sequence: CASSQDRVRGSEQFF.